This T cell receptor beta chain was identified during a study of molecular identifiers for immune sequencing clone quantification. The study's findings and limits: Clonotypes surpassing 20 RNA copies contained over 97% of effector molecules, versus under 1% in naive cells.

Using 10%, 30% or 50% RNA, naive CD8 libraries were derived from around 20,000 to 1,000,000 sorted cells. CDR3 size: 17 residues. With 0 bases removed from V and 1 base from J, the gap between germline ends came to 15 bases. Germline values: CDR1 DFQATT, CDR2 SNEGSKA (reference sequence). This clonotype was seen at least ten times. Its antigen is undetermined. The use of previously described methods and listed TCR primers produced the bulk TCR libraries. TCRdb independently ran MiXCR on the PCR reads; one entry per CDR3 protein. The data show under 650,000 distinct CDR3 sequences, 15% to 20% seen once.

The chain joins TRBV20-1 to TRBJ2-2; D uncertain. This clonotype was sampled from a human donor in good health. Some libraries in this study had Jurkat cell RNA spiked in. The sample was naive CD8+ T cells from blood, with Jurkat cell RNA spiked in. Subset: FACS-sorted CD8+CD4-CCR7+CD45RA+ naive T cells. For the CDR3, the DNA is TGCAGTGCTAGAGACACGAAAAGTGGCGGGAACACCGGGGAGCTGTTTTTT. Its protein product is CSARDTKSGGNTGELFF.